What follows describes a single T cell receptor beta chain. Antigen specificity is unknown. PCR employed 60 Vbeta and 13 Jbeta primers. Assay: immunoSEQ multiplex PCR; the TCRdb copy retains only in-frame clones and omits some. The sample holds some 150,000 clones, around three fifths seen once. This entry comes from a study of cytomegalovirus exposure and HLA in healthy donors. Notes on the study in general: Across all donors, roughly uniform sequencing depth was an assumption of the presence/absence analyses.

CDR3 length equals 16 residues. V shed 0 bases and J shed 10 bases, with 16 bases lying between them. The V gene's germline CDR1 is LGHNA and CDR2 YNFKEQ. The rearrangement links TRBV4-2 to TRBJ1-6, with D tentatively TRBD1 (6 bases). The sample was PBMCs. This TCR was sampled from a woman aged 40 to 49 in good health and CMV-seronegative. The CDR3 DNA sequence: TGTGCCAGCAGCCAAGATCCCCAGGGGAGTTTATCACCCCTCCACTTT. It specifies CASSQDPQGSLSPLHF.